Presented here are 12 T cell receptor beta chains from one specimen sequenced in a study of regulatory T cells in long-lasting Graves disease. Libraries of TCR beta came from iRepertoire HTBI primers plus Arm-PCR of CDR3 regions. TCRdb reprocessed the multiplex PCR reads via MiXCR and lists one record per CDR3 protein. The table lists 200,000 to 250,000 distinct CDR3 sequences, approximately 16% of them singletons. The time point: newly diagnosed GD, antithyroid drugs for less than 3 months. Preparation of the TCR library used RNA extracted from PBMCs. The sequenced sample was peripheral blood mononuclear cells (PBMCs), obtained at new diagnosis, from a patient treated with antithyroid drugs. Receptor source: a female donor with Graves disease.

The table lists this clonotype with many counts. The genes are TRBV2 and TRBJ2-2, with 9 bases identical to TRBD2. The CDR3 consists of 14 residues. V shed 8 bases and J 5 bases; nucleotides not matched to a gene: 6. CDR1 is SNHLY, CDR2 FYNNEI, per germline. In DNA, the CDR3 is TGTGCCAGCCGTAGCGGGAGCGGAACCGGGGAGCTGTTTTTT. Its translation is CASRSGSGTGELFF.

This clonotype was picked up many times. The chain combines TRBV14 with TRBJ1-2; 9 bases are a match to TRBD1. The CDR3 runs 16 residues. Germline lookup yields CDR1 SGHDN and CDR2 FVKESK. The junction had 14 bases not matched to a gene; V was cut back by 4 bases and J by 8 bases. The CDR3 loop reads CASSPDRGSAKEGYTF. The CDR3 nucleotides read TGTGCCAGCAGCCCGGACAGGGGTTCCGCGAAGGAGGGCTACACCTTC. The complete variable domain, with remaining parts taken from reference TRBV14 and TRBJ1-2, reads EAGVTQFPSHSVIEKGQTVTLRCDPISGHDNLYWYRRVMGKEIKFLLHFVKESKQDESGMPNNRFLAERTGGTYSTLKVQPAELEDSGVYFCASSPDRGSAKEGYTFGSGTRLTVV.

This clonotype was seen ten or more times. V gene TRBV2 combines with J gene TRBJ2-1; TRBD2 matches at 10 bases. V dropped 6 bases and J dropped 0; count of bases not matched to a gene: 5. The CDR3 has 16 amino acids. Germline V CDR1 and CDR2: SNHLY, FYNNEI. CDR3 in DNA: TGTGCCAGCAGGGTCCCTAGCGGGAGCTCCTACAATGAGCAGTTCTTC. It is translated as CASRVPSGSSYNEQFF.

Ten or more counts support this clonotype. V gene TRBV7-3 combines with J gene TRBJ1-1; TRBD1 agrees at 7 bases. The CDR3 runs to 14 residues. Germline V gene lookup returns CDR1 SGHTA and CDR2 FQGTGA. Trimming cost V 1 base and J 4 bases; bases outside gene matches: 3. The CDR3 DNA is TGTGCCAGCAGCTTAATAGGGGGCCGCACTGAAGCTTTCTTT. Protein sequence: CASSLIGGRTEAFF.

The table lists this clonotype with many counts. The chain combines TRBV20-1 with TRBJ2-1; 10 bases map to TRBD2. The CDR3 contains 17 residues. The J segment lost 2 bases and the V segment lost 0 bases, leaving 7 bases of the junction unmatched. In germline, CDR1 is DFQATT, CDR2 SNEGSKA (reference sequence). CDR3 sequence: CSAREEGLADAYNEQFF. CDR3 nucleotide sequence: TGCAGTGCTAGAGAAGAAGGACTAGCGGATGCCTACAATGAGCAGTTCTTC.

The sample holds many counts of this clonotype. The V gene is TRBV9, the J gene TRBJ2-7; 7 nucleotides agree with TRBD2. The germline V gene encodes CDR1 SGDLS and CDR2 YYNGEE. The CDR3 contains 12 residues. V was clipped by 1 base and J by 9 bases; unmatched bases: 4. This CDR3 reads CASSVLAGVQYF. Written as DNA, the CDR3 is TGTGCCAGCAGCGTACTGGCGGGAGTGCAGTACTTC.

The chain joins TRBV20-1 to TRBJ2-1, with D possibly matching TRBD2 (5 bases). Trimming left V 1 base short and J 3 bases short, with 10 bases between. CDR1 and CDR2 (germline): DFQATT, SNEGSKA (reference sequence). The CDR3 runs 14 residues. Here the CDR3 reads CSARARTDYNEQFF. CDR3 DNA: TGCAGTGCTAGAGCCCGGACTGACTACAATGAGCAGTTCTTC.

This clonotype showed up just a few times. In nucleotides, the CDR3 is TGTGCCAGTAGTATAGCGGGGGGCAGGGCAAGCAATCAGCCCCAGCATTTT. It codes for CASSIAGGRASNQPQHF. V usage is TRBV19 and J usage is TRBJ1-5; maybe TRBD1 (6 bases). CDR3 length: 17 amino acids. Deletions cut 1 base from V and 1 base from J, with 14 bases between. The V gene's germline CDR1 is LNHDA and CDR2 SQIVND (reference sequence).

There are many counts of this clonotype. CDR3 sequence (DNA): TGTGCCAGCAGTGATTTGGAACATCTGAACACTGAAGCTTTCTTT. This codes for CASSDLEHLNTEAFF. The chain employs TRBV6-1 and TRBJ1-1; no clear D. The CDR3 is 15 residues long. Germline CDR1 is MNHNS and CDR2 is SASEGT. The germline V and J ends were trimmed by 3 bases and 0 bases, with 11 bases remaining between them.

This clonotype turned up a few times. A single base separates this from a much larger clone, so it may be a read error. The chain links TRBV7-8 to TRBJ2-1; no definite D call. The V gene's germline CDR1 is SGHVS and CDR2 FQNEAQ. The CDR3 is made up of 13 amino acids. V lost 1 base to trimming and J lost 3 bases, with 4 bases between them. The CDR3 bases are TGTGCCAGCAGCTTAGGGGACTACAATGAGCAGTTCTTC. Encoded protein: CASSLGDYNEQFF.

This clonotype was recorded at least ten times. J is TRBJ1-4 and V is TRBV20-1; 10 nucleotides match TRBD1. The CDR3 extends over 14 amino acids. The germline V gene has CDR1 DFQATT and CDR2 SNEGSKA (reference sequence). J gave up 8 bases and V 6 bases, and 9 bases lay outside the gene matches. CDR3 residues: CSANWDRGREKLFF. The CDR3 nucleotides read TGCAGTGCCAACTGGGACAGGGGTAGGGAAAAACTGTTTTTT.

The table lists this clonotype with many counts. This rearrangement joins TRBV7-2 to TRBJ2-7; D is ambiguous. V was cut by 3 bases and J by 3 bases, with 12 bases left in between. From germline, CDR1 is SGHTA and CDR2 FQGNSA. The CDR3 spans 14 residues. CDR3 bases: TGTGCCAGCAGCTTGACCCCGAGGAACTACGAGCAGTACTTC. Its protein product is CASSLTPRNYEQYF.